The T cell receptor (beta chain) under discussion was sequenced for a study of T cells in localized non-small cell lung cancer. Some clones are missing from TCRdb's copy, which holds only in-frame ones; the method was immunoSEQ multiplex PCR. Counted here are just over 15,000 clones, about 90% occurring once; the ten biggest clones make up approximately 25%. This CDR3 contains 13 residues. Trimming stripped 0 bases from V and 11 bases from J, with 11 bases between. Per germline, CDR1 LNHDA and CDR2 SQIVND (reference sequence). The V call is TRBV19, the J call TRBJ1-5, with D possibly TRBD1 on 5 matching bases. This specimen consisted of peripheral blood mononuclear cells, obtained before any cancer treatment. The sequence was obtained from a male donor aged 60 or older with stage II lung adenocarcinoma. The DNA of the CDR3 is TGTGCCAGTAGTATAGATTGGGACGGAGCCCAGCATTTT. As protein: CASSIDWDGAQHF.